The clone carrying this T cell receptor beta chain showed up just once. Antigen specificity is unknown. This sample is part of a study of PD-1 blockade in mismatch repair-deficient tumors. Findings of the study overall: After pembrolizumab, tumor-resident clones rose rapidly, then generally contracted before radiologic responses.

The TCR-sequenced patients were a few responders to pembrolizumab. Profiling relied on immunoSEQ multiplex PCR, and the TCRdb table lists in-frame clones only, not all of them. Among over 75,000 clones listed, roughly 80% were seen once. The CDR3 spans 12 residues. In germline, CDR1 is MDHEN, CDR2 SYDVKM. The germline V and J ends were trimmed by 5 bases and 2 bases, with 6 bases remaining between them. Sequenced material: peripheral blood, taken 12 weeks after starting pembrolizumab. The clonotype comes from an adult with mismatch repair-deficient cancer. The chain joins TRBV28 to TRBJ1-2; no definite D call. The CDR3 region is CASSRGNYGYTF. CDR3 bases: TGTGCCAGCAGTCGAGGGAACTATGGCTACACCTTC.